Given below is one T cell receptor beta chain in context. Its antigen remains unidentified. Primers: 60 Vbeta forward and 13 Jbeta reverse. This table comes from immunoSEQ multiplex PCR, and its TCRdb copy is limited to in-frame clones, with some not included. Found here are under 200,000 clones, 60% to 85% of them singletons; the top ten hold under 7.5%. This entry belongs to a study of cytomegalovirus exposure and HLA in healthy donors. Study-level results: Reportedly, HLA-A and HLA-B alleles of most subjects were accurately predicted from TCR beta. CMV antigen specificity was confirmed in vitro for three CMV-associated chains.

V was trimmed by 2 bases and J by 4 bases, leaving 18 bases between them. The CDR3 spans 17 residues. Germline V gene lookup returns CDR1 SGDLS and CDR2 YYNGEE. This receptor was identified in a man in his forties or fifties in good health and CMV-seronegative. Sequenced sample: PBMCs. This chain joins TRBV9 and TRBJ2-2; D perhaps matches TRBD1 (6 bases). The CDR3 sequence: CASSVVPVDRFTGELFF. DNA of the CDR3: TGTGCCAGCAGCGTTGTTCCCGTTGACAGGTTCACCGGGGAGCTGTTTTTT.